This TCR beta chain is drawn from a study of tumor-infiltrating lymphocytes in primary liver carcinoma. Study background: Patients were both men and women, whose ages ran from 30 to 69 years.

Regarding the study as a whole: Bulk samples went unsorted, so CD4+ and CD8+ repertoires were not compared. Pairs comparing tumor with adjacent tissue or blood overlapped less than pairs drawn from tumor regions. Tumors had a top-250-clone fraction that was significantly higher than blood (p = 0.039).

With roughly 500 ng total RNA as template and a constant-region primer, TCR beta cDNA was made. Each TCR beta library was derived from three nested multiplex PCR rounds that employed slightly modified ARM-PCR. Forward primers for TRBV1-TRBV30 and a C-beta reverse primer served the first two PCR rounds, at 10 cycles each. MiXCR, applied by TCRdb to the multiplex PCR reads, yields one record per CDR3 protein. The profile covers about 320,000 distinct CDR3 sequences, with around three fifths appearing a single time and about 15% taken by the ten largest. Blood RNA was derived from unsorted whole blood, and germline DNA was extracted too. CDR1 is SGHAT, CDR2 FQNNGV, per germline. This CDR3 is 15 amino acids long. Comment on this clonotype: Antigen specificity is unknown. A read error may produce the germline difference seen at one junction end.

This chain links TRBV11-2 with TRBJ2-1; D gene unclear. The sequenced material came from peripheral blood. The receptor comes from a woman aged 30 to 39 with primary liver carcinoma and hepatitis B virus infection. The DNA of the CDR3 is TGTGCCAACAGCGTAGAGGTCCTAACTGGGAATGAGCAGTTCTTC. This sequence encodes CANSVEVLTGNEQFF.